A selection of T cell receptor beta chains follows, all from one sample in a study of T cell changes during pregnancy in multiple sclerosis. The protocol was immunoSEQ multiplex PCR, while the TCRdb copy is restricted to in-frame clones and leaves out a portion. Of 25,000 to 30,000 clones in the sample, about 93% were seen once. This specimen consisted of CD8+ T cells from peripheral blood mononuclear cells, obtained before pregnancy. These TCRs come from a female donor with multiple sclerosis, enrolled in a pregnancy study. CDR3s include the opening cysteine and the closing phenylalanine or tryptophan. Fields, in order: V gene, clone size, D gene, J gene, CDR3 DNA, CDR3 protein. The D gene is left open where the match is weak. Where a row states a size, it is once, few, many or the class of an expanded clone; other rows omit it.

TRBV19	.	.	TRBJ2-1	TGTGCCAGTAGCCCCCTGGGGCATGAGCAGTTCTTC	CASSPLGHEQFF
TRBV4-1	.	.	TRBJ1-4	TGCGCCAGCAGCCAAGGGCAGGGGCGGCCTGAAAAACTGTTTTTT	CASSQGQGRPEKLFF
TRBV4-1	.	TRBD1	TRBJ2-7	TGCGCCAGCAGCCCCGGACAGGGGAACAACGAGCAGTACTTC	CASSPGQGNNEQYF
TRBV30	.	TRBD1	TRBJ1-3	TGTGCCTGGACTCCCCAATCGTGGGACAGGCCCCCTATCTCTGGAAACACCATATATTTT	CAWTPQSWDRPPISGNTIYF
TRBV4-1	.	.	TRBJ2-4	TGCGCCAGCAGCCAAAGCGGAGTCGCAGCCAAAAACATTCAGTACTTC	CASSQSGVAAKNIQYF
TRBV7-2	few	TRBD2	TRBJ2-1	TGTGCCAGCAGGCTGACTAGCGGGAACTCCTACAATGAGCAGTTCTTC	CASRLTSGNSYNEQFF
TRBV7-9	.	.	TRBJ1-1	TGTGCCAGCAGCTTAGAACAGGACGGGTCGGCGGACACTGAAGCTTTCTTT	CASSLEQDGSADTEAFF
TRBV19	.	TRBD1	TRBJ2-2	TGTGCCAGTAGTATCGGGACAGGGGAACACGGTTGGGCCGGGGAGCTGTTTTTT	CASSIGTGEHGWAGELFF
TRBV2	.	.	TRBJ1-2	TGTGCCAGCAGGCCCAGGGTGGAGAAGCATGGCTACACCTTC	CASRPRVEKHGYTF
TRBV28	.	TRBD1	TRBJ1-1	TGTGCCAGCAGTTTACCGGTCGCCGGGACAGGGGACACTGAAGCTTTCTTT	CASSLPVAGTGDTEAFF
TRBV28	once	TRBD2	TRBJ2-7	TGTGCCAGCAGTGGAAATAGCGGGAGAACCAAATACGAGCAGTACTTC	CASSGNSGRTKYEQYF
TRBV4-2	.	.	TRBJ1-2	TGTGCCAGCAGCCAAGACTGGGGGCCTTATGGCTACACCTTC	CASSQDWGPYGYTF
TRBV5-1	.	TRBD1	TRBJ1-2	TGCGCCAGCAGCTTGGCCTCGACAGGGGGCTATGGCTACACCTTC	CASSLASTGGYGYTF
TRBV19	.	.	TRBJ2-7	TGTGCCAGTAGTACAGGGGGGTACGAGCAGTACTTC	CASSTGGYEQYF
TRBV19	.	.	TRBJ1-5	TGTGCCAGTAGTATAGTGGGGGGGCCGGGCAATCAGCCCCAGCATTTT	CASSIVGGPGNQPQHF
TRBV29-1	.	.	TRBJ2-7	TGCAGCGTTCAGCGCGAGGACTCCTACGAGCAGTACTTC	CSVQREDSYEQYF
TRBV10-3	.	.	TRBJ2-3	TGTGCCCCCCCATGCGGGGACCTCACAGATACGCAGTATTTT	CAPPCGDLTDTQYF
TRBV27	.	TRBD2	TRBJ2-5	TGTGCCAGCAGTTTAACAGCGGGAGGCTCGCGGGAGCAGTACTTC	CASSLTAGGSREQYF
TRBV4-3	.	.	TRBJ2-1	TGCGCCAGCAGCCAAGATCAATCCAACTCCTACAATGAGCAGTTCTTC	CASSQDQSNSYNEQFF
TRBV5-5	.	.	TRBJ2-7	TGTGCCAGCAGCTTGGCTAGAATGCTCTACGAGCAGTACTTC	CASSLARMLYEQYF
TRBV11-2	.	TRBD2	TRBJ2-1	TGTGCCAGCAGCTTAGTTGCAGCGGGAGATTTGTATGAGCAGTTCTTC	CASSLVAAGDLYEQFF
TRBV6-5	.	.	TRBJ2-1	TGTGCCAGCAGTTACTCAACTAACGGACAGCCCGGGGAGTTCTTC	CASSYSTNGQPGEFF
TRBV5-1	few	.	TRBJ2-4	TGCGCCAGCAGCTTGGGACGAATAATCATCCCCGGGGCCAAAAACATTCAGTACTTC	CASSLGRIIIPGAKNIQYF
TRBV4-3	.	TRBD2	TRBJ2-7	TGCGCCAGCAGCCAAGATAGGGGAGGGTGGTACGAGCAGTACTTC	CASSQDRGGWYEQYF
TRBV10-3	.	TRBD2	TRBJ2-1	TGTGCCATCGGGGCATGGCTAGCGGGAAACAATGAGCAGTTCTTC	CAIGAWLAGNNEQFF
TRBV5-1	.	TRBD1	TRBJ2-7	TGCGCCAGCAGCTGGACAGGCGGCGAGCAGTACTTC	CASSWTGGEQYF
TRBV28	.	.	TRBJ1-5	TGTGCCAGCAGCGTGACAGTAAGCAATCAGCCCCAGCATTTT	CASSVTVSNQPQHF
TRBV5-1	.	TRBD2	TRBJ2-3	TGCGCCAGCAGCTTGGAGGGACTAGCGGGAGTTACCCTCACAGATACGCAGTATTTT	CASSLEGLAGVTLTDTQYF
TRBV4-3	few	.	TRBJ1-1	TGCGCCAGCAGCCACACAGACAGCAACACTGAAGCTTTCTTT	CASSHTDSNTEAFF
TRBV5-5	.	TRBD1	TRBJ2-5	TGTGCCAGCAGCATCGGACAGGGAAGGAGCGAGACCCAGTACTTC	CASSIGQGRSETQYF
TRBV28	.	TRBD2	TRBJ2-3	TGTGCCAGCAGTTTATTCTCCCTAGCGGACACAGATACGCAGTATTTT	CASSLFSLADTDTQYF
TRBV6-5	.	.	TRBJ2-1	TGTGCCAGCAGTACCGACTTGAGCTCCTACAATGAGCAGTTCTTC	CASSTDLSSYNEQFF
TRBV2	.	TRBD1	TRBJ2-4	TGTGCCAGCAGTGAAGTCCCACAGGGGGCGAAAAACATTCAGTACTTC	CASSEVPQGAKNIQYF
TRBV11-3	.	TRBD2	TRBJ2-1	TGTGCCAGCAGCTTAGAGTTAGCGGGATACAATGAGCAGTTCTTC	CASSLELAGYNEQFF
TRBV29-1	few	.	TRBJ1-1	TGCAGCGTACTTCGGGGGAACACTGAAGCTTTCTTT	CSVLRGNTEAFF
TRBV28	.	.	TRBJ2-2	TGTGCCAGCACGCCGAAGACAGGGAACACCGGGGAGCTGTTTTTT	CASTPKTGNTGELFF